This T cell receptor beta chain derives from a study of cytomegalovirus exposure and HLA in healthy donors. The study's findings and limits: In a later analysis, TCR beta V- and J-gene trimming showed a link to a missense DCLRE1C variant. The study reported that TCR beta sequences accurately predicted HLA-A and HLA-B alleles in most subjects. Sequencing had likely introduced a cluster of highly shared sequence variants as an artifact.

Germline CDR1 is ENHRY and CDR2 is SYGVKD. Trimming took 3 bases from V and 6 from J, leaving 18 bases between them. The CDR3 is made up of 15 amino acids. This PCR relied on a set of 60 Vbeta primers and 13 Jbeta primers. Only in-frame clones appear in the TCRdb table, and some are missing; sequencing was by immunoSEQ multiplex PCR. The top ten clones hold around 2% of a sample with about 85,000 clones, under 85% of them seen once. On this clone itself: The antigen is not known.

Sequences were obtained from PBMCs. The clonotype originates from a boy younger than 18 in good health and CMV-seronegative. The rearrangement joins TRBV10-3 to TRBJ2-7, with D possibly TRBD2 on 6 matching bases. Written as DNA, the CDR3 is TGTGCCATCAGTGACCCGGGAGACGACTTGTGCGAGCAGTACTTC. This sequence encodes CAISDPGDDLCEQYF.